The rows below give T cell receptor beta chains drawn from one sample of a study of blood T cell repertoires in COVID-19. TCRdb's table, derived via immunoSEQ multiplex PCR, lists solely in-frame clones and lacks some. This sample has about 220,000 clones, with 65% to 90% found just once. Sequencing was performed on peripheral blood. All receptors come from a man aged 50 to 59 with active or convalescent COVID-19. The CDR3 runs from the conserved cysteine through the conserved F or W. D genes are given only for firm matches. Size is stated for part of the rows, as once, few or many counts, or as a class when the clone is expanded.

NA	NA	TRBV18	TRBJ1-2	CASSPLLTDFYGYTF	TGTGCCAGCTCACCACTCTTAACAGATTTCTATGGCTACACCTTC
TRBD1	NA	TRBV5-1	TRBJ1-6	CASSFSGTGNQRNSPLHF	TGCGCCAGCAGCTTTAGCGGGACAGGGAATCAACGCAATTCACCCCTCCACTTT
TRBD1	NA	TRBV5-1	TRBJ2-1	CASSFGTGYNEQFF	TGCGCCAGCAGCTTCGGGACAGGATACAATGAGCAGTTCTTC
TRBD1	once	TRBV19	TRBJ1-1	CASSPGTEMNTEAFF	TGTGCCAGTAGTCCGGGGACAGAGATGAACACTGAAGCTTTCTTT
TRBD1	NA	TRBV5-1	TRBJ2-3	CASSSGQGPDTQYF	TGCGCCAGCAGCTCGGGACAGGGCCCAGATACGCAGTATTTT
NA	NA	TRBV19	TRBJ2-7	CASSMRAGDSYEQYF	TGTGCCAGTAGTATGAGGGCAGGTGATTCCTACGAGCAGTACTTC
TRBD1	once	TRBV18	TRBJ2-3	CASSPYPGQSTDTQYF	TGTGCCAGCTCACCCTACCCGGGACAGAGCACAGATACGCAGTATTTT
NA	NA	TRBV11-2	TRBJ2-1	CASSLDDSYNEQFF	TGTGCCAGCAGCTTAGACGACAGTTACAATGAGCAGTTCTTC
NA	once	TRBV12-3/TRBV12-4	TRBJ1-4	CASSFSGGEKLFF	TGTGCCAGCAGTTTTTCAGGTGGTGAAAAACTGTTTTTT
NA	once	TRBV2	TRBJ2-3	CASRDLFTDTQYF	TGTGCCAGCCGGGACTTATTCACAGATACGCAGTATTTT
NA	NA	TRBV19	TRBJ2-3	CASSIFGGTDTQYF	TGTGCCAGTAGTATATTTGGAGGCACAGATACGCAGTATTTT
TRBD2	NA	TRBV4-2	TRBJ2-1	CASSQESTSGFYNEQFF	TGTGCCAGCAGCCAAGAGTCAACTAGCGGGTTCTACAATGAGCAGTTCTTC
NA	NA	TRBV2	TRBJ2-7	CASSESTGSTYEQYF	TGTGCCAGCAGTGAATCTACAGGGTCCACCTACGAGCAGTACTTC
NA	NA	TRBV5-8	TRBJ1-2	CASSFLRGGDPLNYGYTF	TGTGCCAGCAGCTTTCTCCGAGGCGGGGACCCACTTAACTATGGCTACACCTTC
TRBD2	NA	TRBV10-3	TRBJ2-5	CAVGGAVQETQYF	TGTGCCGTCGGGGGGGCGGTACAAGAGACCCAGTACTTC
NA	once	TRBV24-1	TRBJ2-5	CATSDPGQPETQYF	TGTGCCACCAGTGATCCCGGACAACCAGAGACCCAGTACTTC
TRBD1	once	TRBV3-1/TRBV3-2	TRBJ2-1	CASSDTGTGSYNEQFF	TGTGCCAGCAGCGATACCGGGACAGGGTCCTACAATGAGCAGTTCTTC
TRBD2	NA	TRBV20-1	TRBJ2-5	CSASPASGAQETQYF	TGCAGTGCTAGTCCCGCTAGCGGGGCCCAAGAGACCCAGTACTTC
NA	NA	TRBV7-2	TRBJ2-2	CASSIGTFATGELFF	TGTGCCAGCAGCATCGGGACTTTTGCCACCGGGGAGCTGTTTTTT
NA	NA	TRBV30	TRBJ1-2	CAWSLGASGYTF	TGTGCCTGGAGTTTGGGGGCTTCGGGCTACACCTTC
TRBD2	NA	TRBV19	TRBJ2-7	CASGPGTSGQRPYEQYF	TGTGCCAGTGGACCCGGGACTAGCGGACAGAGGCCCTACGAGCAGTACTTC
NA	NA	TRBV5-5	TRBJ2-4	CASSPGGLKNIQYF	TGTGCCAGCAGCCCCGGGGGGCTCAAAAACATTCAGTACTTC
TRBD1	NA	TRBV6-1	TRBJ1-5	CASSEAPGTGSRQPQHF	TGTGCCAGCAGTGAAGCCCCCGGGACAGGGTCTCGGCAGCCCCAGCATTTT
TRBD1	NA	TRBV7-2	TRBJ1-2	CASSAGQGAYGYTF	TGTGCCAGCAGCGCAGGACAGGGGGCCTATGGCTACACCTTC
TRBD1	NA	TRBV10-3	TRBJ2-1	CAQSEGTGESNEQFF	TGTGCCCAGAGCGAGGGGACAGGGGAAAGCAATGAGCAGTTCTTC
TRBD1	once	TRBV5-4	TRBJ2-1	CASSLGTGGYNEQFF	TGTGCCAGCAGCCTCGGGACAGGGGGCTACAATGAGCAGTTCTTC
NA	once	TRBV5-6	TRBJ1-2	CASSLPSGHHVRGYTF	TGTGCCAGCAGCTTGCCGTCGGGACACCACGTGAGAGGCTACACCTTC
TRBD1	NA	TRBV14	TRBJ1-3	CASSPSTGGNTIYF	TGTGCCAGCAGCCCCTCGACAGGGGGAAACACCATATATTTT
NA	NA	TRBV5-4	TRBJ1-4	CASSLGTLATNEKLFF	TGTGCCAGCAGCTTGGGGACTCTTGCAACTAATGAAAAACTGTTTTTT
NA	NA	TRBV19	TRBJ2-2	CASSIVIWGRSGELFF	TGTGCCAGTAGTATAGTTATTTGGGGGCGTTCCGGGGAGCTGTTTTTT
TRBD1	NA	TRBV4-2	TRBJ1-1	CASSQERTGWNTEAFF	TGTGCCAGCAGCCAAGAGCGGACAGGATGGAACACTGAAGCTTTCTTT
TRBD2	NA	TRBV18	TRBJ2-6	CASSVRENSGANVLTF	TGTGCCAGCTCAGTGCGGGAGAACTCTGGGGCCAACGTCCTGACTTTC
NA	NA	TRBV28	TRBJ1-2	CASSSNRDGYTF	TGTGCCAGCAGTTCCAACAGGGATGGCTACACTTTC
TRBD1	NA	TRBV28	TRBJ1-1	CASRGQMNTEAFF	TGTGCCAGCAGGGGACAGATGAACACTGAAGCTTTCTTT
NA	NA	TRBV2	TRBJ2-2	CASSGEGAGELFF	TGTGCCAGCAGTGGGGAGGGGGCCGGGGAGCTGTTTTTT
NA	NA	TRBV5-4	TRBJ2-2	CASSLWAGTGELFF	TGTGCCAGCAGCTTGTGGGCGGGGACCGGGGAGCTGTTTTTT
NA	NA	TRBV2	TRBJ2-6	CASSASHIAGANVLTF	TGTGCCAGCAGCGCCTCTCACATTGCTGGGGCCAACGTCCTGACTTTC
NA	once	TRBV23-1	TRBJ1-4	CASSQSFAGRNEKLFF	TGCGCCAGCAGTCAATCGTTCGCGGGGCGTAATGAAAAACTGTTTTTT
TRBD1	NA	TRBV6-2/TRBV6-3	TRBJ1-2	CASSYTSGTGRGYTF	TGTGCCAGCAGTTACACCTCCGGGACAGGGCGTGGCTACACCTTC
TRBD1	NA	TRBV19	TRBJ2-7	CASSMGTGSYEQYF	TGTGCCAGTAGTATGGGGACAGGCTCCTACGAGCAGTACTTC
TRBD1	NA	TRBV28	TRBJ1-1	CASSLQGGNTEAFF	TGTGCCAGCAGCTTACAGGGGGGGAACACTGAAGCTTTCTTT
NA	NA	TRBV19	TRBJ2-7	CASSMTGGAPGEQYF	TGTGCCAGTAGTATGACTGGGGGGGCGCCGGGTGAGCAGTACTTC
NA	NA	TRBV5-1	TRBJ1-3	CASSLGYGRGRGNTIYF	TGCGCCAGCAGCTTGGGCTACGGGAGAGGTCGTGGAAACACCATATATTTT
TRBD2	once	TRBV28	TRBJ2-5	CASSFLAVLGTQYF	TGTGCCAGCAGTTTTCTAGCGGTACTAGGGACCCAGTACTTC
NA	NA	TRBV9	TRBJ1-4	CASSVGTQHYEKLFF	TGTGCCAGCAGCGTAGGGACACAACATTATGAAAAACTGTTTTTT
TRBD2	NA	TRBV28	TRBJ2-1	CASKAGGSYNEQFF	TGTGCCAGCAAGGCGGGAGGGTCCTACAATGAGCAGTTCTTC
TRBD2	few	TRBV18	TRBJ2-7	CASSPVGGPSEQYF	TGTGCCAGCTCACCGGTGGGAGGGCCTAGCGAGCAGTACTTC
TRBD1	once	TRBV28	TRBJ1-2	CASSSVATGEGGYTF	TGTGCCAGCAGTTCCGTTGCGACAGGGGAAGGTGGCTACACCTTC
TRBD1	NA	TRBV7-9	TRBJ1-2	CASSLRQGMEGYTF	TGTGCCAGCAGCTTAAGACAGGGAATGGAGGGCTACACCTTC
NA	NA	TRBV5-1	TRBJ1-2	CASSLERRHGYTF	TGCGCCAGCAGCTTGGAGCGCCGGCATGGCTACACCTTC
NA	NA	TRBV7-9	TRBJ1-6	CASSIGQTYNSPLHF	TGTGCCAGCAGCATAGGACAGACTTATAATTCACCCCTCCACTTT
NA	NA	TRBV3-1/TRBV3-2	TRBJ2-1	CASSQARSPRNEQFF	TGTGCCAGCAGCCAAGCTCGGTCCCCGAGGAATGAGCAGTTCTTC
TRBD2	NA	TRBV5-6	TRBJ2-2	CASSYGLAGGKNTGELFF	TGTGCCAGCAGCTACGGACTAGCGGGAGGAAAAAACACCGGGGAGCTGTTTTTT
NA	few	TRBV9	TRBJ2-7	CASSAAGHGIYEQYF	TGTGCCAGCAGCGCCGCAGGGCACGGTATCTACGAGCAGTACTTC